This TCR beta chain was observed in a study of blood T cell repertoires in COVID-19. Background on the study: Samples came from the United States, Italy and Spain, spanning acute and convalescent COVID-19.

Trimming removed 4 bases from V and 8 bases from J, with 14 bases in between. CDR3 length: 14 amino acids. Germline values: CDR1 SNHLY, CDR2 FYNNEI. The authors' processing: Amplified reference gene primers provided the basis for estimating nucleated cell counts. The table came from immunoSEQ multiplex PCR; TCRdb's copy has only in-frame clones and leaves some out. V and J calls plus clone size are reproduced from that table; the DNA served to infer D and trimming. The sample holds 12,000 to 15,000 clones, 75% to 90% seen once. The specimen was peripheral blood. The rearrangement links TRBV2 to TRBJ1-4; D remains ambiguous. The source is a human donor in a cohort sampled during active COVID-19. CDR3 coding DNA: TGTGCCAGCAGTGTCCGGTCGGAGGACGAAAAACTGTTTTTT. Translated, it gives CASSVRSEDEKLFF. Combining the CDR3 with reference TRBV2 and TRBJ1-4 gives the whole variable domain EPEVTQTPSHQVTQMGQEVILRCVPISNHLYFYWYRQILGQKVEFLVSFYNNEISEKSEIFDDQFSVERPDGSNFTLKIRSTKLEDSAMYFCASSVRSEDEKLFFGSGTQLSVL.